This TCR beta chain appears in the sequencing data of a study of T cells after yellow fever vaccination. A single record per CDR3 protein comes from TCRdb applying MiXCR to the 5' RACE reads. The sample includes some 400,000 distinct CDR3 sequences, about 6% of them seen just once. This CDR3 has 13 residues. V lost 9 bases, J lost 7 bases, and 13 bases lay in between. Germline-derived CDR1 and CDR2 are LNHDA and SQIVND (reference sequence). The chain uses TRBV19 and TRBJ1-6, with a tentative D call TRBD1 (5 bases). The source of this sequence is a man under 40 who received the YFV17D yellow fever vaccine. The material sequenced was PBMCs, taken 5 days after the yellow fever booster vaccination. The DNA of the CDR3 is TGTGCCAGCCAACAGGCCGGGAATTCACCCCTCCACTTT. It translates to CASQQAGNSPLHF.